The 24 T cell receptor beta chains reported below all come from one sample, sequenced in a study of vaccination and CD4 T cells after COVID-19. TCRdb called the PCR reads again in MiXCR, with one record for every CDR3 protein. The repertoire consists of about 29,000 distinct CDR3 sequences, with roughly 50% occurring once and the leading ten covering 5% to 7.5%. As for time point: late sampling 161 to 241 days after vaccination in a few convalescent patients. The sequencing here drew on CD4+ T cells from blood, taken about 7 months after SARS-CoV-2 vaccination. The receptors shown here come from a human donor who had recovered from COVID-19.

The chain couples TRBV20-1 to TRBJ2-1; D possibly corresponds to TRBD2 (6 bases). The J call is in doubt because the DNA end fits TRBJ2-7 better. Germline values: CDR1 DFQATT, CDR2 SNEGSKA (reference sequence). The CDR3 spans 15 residues. The CDR3 DNA reads as TGCAGTGCTAGAGGCCAGGAGGGACCGCTGGACGAGCAGTACTTC. Translated, it gives CSARGQEGPLDEQYF.

Only a few counts were recorded for this clonotype. The chain employs TRBV19 and TRBJ2-5; TRBD2 agrees at 9 bases. Trimming cost V 5 bases and J 5 bases; bases outside gene matches: 6. Germline CDR1 reads LNHDA; CDR2 reads SQIVND (reference sequence). The CDR3 is made up of 14 amino acids. The CDR3 here is CASSARLAVETQYF. CDR3 nucleotide sequence: TGTGCCAGTAGTGCTAGACTAGCGGTGGAGACCCAGTACTTC.

This clonotype appeared a few times. The V gene is TRBV6-1, the J gene TRBJ1-5; a possible D gene is TRBD1 (5 bases). The CDR3 is 14 amino acids. Trimming cost V 5 bases and J 6 bases, with 14 bases left between them. Germline values: CDR1 MNHNS, CDR2 SASEGT. The CDR3, as DNA: TGTGCCAGCAGTCGGGGGACGAACCTTCAGCCCCAGCATTTT. Translation gives CASSRGTNLQPQHF.

The chain uses TRBV5-4 and TRBJ2-1; no clear D gene. There are 13 residues in the CDR3. The V end was cut by 2 bases, the J end by 7 bases, with 10 bases between. Germline-derived CDR1 and CDR2 are SGHNT and YYREEE (reference sequence). The CDR3 sequence: CASSFISRNEQFF. DNA of the CDR3: TGTGCCAGCAGCTTCATCTCGCGGAATGAGCAGTTCTTC. Full variable domain (missing parts from reference TRBV5-4 and TRBJ2-1): ETGVTQSPTHLIKTRGQQVTLRCSSQSGHNTVSWYQQALGQGPQFIFQYYREEENGRGNFPPRFSGLQFPNYSSELNVNALELDDSALYLCASSFISRNEQFFGPGTRLTVL.

This chain connects TRBV6-5 to TRBJ2-1; 7 nucleotides agree with TRBD2. Per germline, CDR1 MNHEY and CDR2 SVGAGI. The CDR3 sequence is 14 residues long. The junction had 5 bases not matched to a gene; V was cut back by 3 bases and J by 6 bases. The chain's CDR3 is CASSYGGEGNEQFF. The CDR3 DNA is TGTGCCAGCAGTTATGGGGGGGAGGGCAATGAGCAGTTCTTC.

Concerning this clonotype itself: The junction shows a germline mismatch at one end, possibly a read error. The gene calls are TRBV7-9 and TRBJ2-7; D assignment may be TRBD1 or TRBD2 (5 bases each). CDR1 and CDR2 from the germline V gene are SEHNR and FQNEAQ (reference sequence). The CDR3 totals 14 residues. The CDR3 nucleotides read TGTGCCAGCAGCGGAGGACACAACTCCTACGGGCAGTACTTC. Residues: CASSGGHNSYGQYF.

The chain uses TRBV12-3 or TRBV12-4 and TRBJ2-6; a possible D gene is TRBD1 (5 bases). Trimming pared 4 bases from V and 12 bases from J, leaving 10 bases between. This CDR3 contains 12 residues. CDR3 amino acids: CASSSQQVVLTF. CDR3 DNA sequence: TGTGCCAGCAGTTCTCAACAGGTCGTCCTGACTTTC.

The gene calls are TRBV20-1 and TRBJ2-7; 11 positions match TRBD2. This CDR3 is built from 13 residues. The germline V gene has CDR1 DFQATT and CDR2 SNEGSKA (reference sequence). V shed 3 bases, J shed 4 bases, and the junction held 2 bases outside the gene matches. This CDR3 reads CSASLAGGYEQYF. The CDR3 bases are TGCAGTGCTAGTCTAGCGGGAGGTTACGAGCAGTACTTC.

The chain carries TRBV5-6 and TRBJ1-5; maybe TRBD1 (6 bases). This CDR3 is built from 14 residues. V was pared by 4 bases and J by 11 bases, with 19 bases between. Germline V gene data show CDR1 as SGHDT and CDR2 as YYEEEE. CDR3 sequence (DNA): TGTGCCAGCAGCCCCGGTGCGCAAAAGGGGGCCCAGCATTTT. It yields the protein CASSPGAQKGAQHF.

This clonotype has a single count. This sequence joins TRBV29-1 and TRBJ2-5; D possibly corresponds to TRBD1 (6 bases). Trimming pared 4 bases from V and 7 bases from J, leaving 13 bases between. The germline gives CDR1 SQVTM, CDR2 ANQGSEA. This CDR3 region has 12 residues. CDR3 DNA sequence: TGCAGCGTTGTATCAGGGGAAGGGACCCAGTACTTC. Amino acids: CSVVSGEGTQYF. Filled out from reference TRBV29-1 and TRBJ2-5, the complete variable domain reads SAVISQKPSRDICQRGTSLTIQCQVDSQVTMMFWYRQQPGQSLTLIATANQGSEATYESGFVIDKFPISRPNLTFSTLTVSNMSPEDSSIYLCSVVSGEGTQYFGPGTRLLVL.

The chain uses TRBV6-1 and TRBJ2-3, with TRBD2 as a possible D gene (6 bases). V was clipped by 9 bases and J by 2 bases, with 15 bases between them. CDR3 length: 14 residues. CDR1 is MNHNS and CDR2 is SASEGT in the germline V gene. CDR3 in DNA: TGTGCCAGTTCCCGGGACTTCGCCACAGATACGCAGTATTTT. It codes for CASSRDFATDTQYF.

The V and J genes are TRBV2 and TRBJ2-3; D is ambiguous. The CDR3 is made up of 16 amino acids. Germline assignment: CDR1 SNHLY and CDR2 FYNNEI. Trimming cost V 3 bases and J 3 bases, with 16 bases left between them. The DNA for the CDR3 is TGTGCCAGCAGTGATTTCCTTGACAAGGGAACAGATACGCAGTATTTT. Translated: CASSDFLDKGTDTQYF.

The chain links TRBV28 to TRBJ1-5; D gene uncertain. CDR1 is MDHEN and CDR2 is SYDVKM in the germline V gene. This CDR3 has 14 residues. V was shortened by 6 bases and J by 0 bases, with 9 bases between the two germline ends. CDR3 nucleotide sequence: TGTGCCAGCAGAAAGTCAGGTAGCAATCAGCCCCAGCATTTT. Translation: CASRKSGSNQPQHF.

In its sample, this clonotype was seen a few times. V gene TRBV7-9 combines with J gene TRBJ2-7; TRBD2 aligns across 13 bases. V was pared by 5 bases and J by 2 bases, with 9 bases of the junction left unmatched. Germline CDR1 reads SEHNR; CDR2 reads FQNEAQ (reference sequence). This CDR3 spans 17 amino acids. CDR3: CASSGGLAGFRTYEQYF. The CDR3 region has the DNA TGTGCCAGCAGCGGGGGACTAGCGGGATTCAGAACCTACGAGCAGTACTTC.

This clonotype has only a few counts. V and J are TRBV27 and TRBJ1-2; perhaps TRBD1 as D (5 bases). Germline CDR1 reads MNHEY; CDR2 reads SMNVEV (reference sequence). The CDR3 consists of 17 residues. Trimming removed 5 bases from V and 5 bases from J, with 24 bases in between. Written as DNA, the CDR3 is TGTGCCAGCAGTCCGATCACTGGAGCAGGGAGGCTGTATGGCTACACCTTC. Protein: CASSPITGAGRLYGYTF.

V usage is TRBV27 and J usage is TRBJ2-7; the D call may be TRBD1 or TRBD2 (6 bases each). The CDR3 has 15 residues. Germline-derived CDR1 and CDR2 are MNHEY and SMNVEV (reference sequence). V shed 0 bases and J shed 7 bases, with 16 bases lying between them. The CDR3 spells CASSLSSRGLLEQYF. In nucleotides, the CDR3 is TGTGCCAGCAGTTTATCGTCTCGGGGGCTTCTTGAGCAGTACTTC.

In its sample, this clonotype was seen once. The CDR3 loop is CASSIFGSDNEQFF. The DNA for the CDR3 is TGTGCCAGTAGTATTTTCGGGTCCGATAATGAGCAGTTCTTC. The chain links TRBV19 to TRBJ2-1; D is undetermined. Germline-derived CDR1 and CDR2 are LNHDA and SQIVND (reference sequence). The CDR3 has 14 residues. V was clipped by 3 bases and J by 7 bases, with 13 bases between them.

This chain uses TRBV15 with TRBJ2-1, with TRBD1 matching over 7 bases. After removal of 6 bases from V and 5 bases from J, the junction contained 7 bases not matched to a gene. From germline, CDR1 is LNHNV and CDR2 YYDKDF (reference sequence). This CDR3 contains 14 residues. The CDR3 sequence: CATSGNRGDNEQFF. The DNA for the CDR3 is TGTGCCACCAGTGGCAACAGGGGAGACAATGAGCAGTTCTTC.

The genes are TRBV7-9 and TRBJ2-1; 10 nucleotides align to TRBD2. The CDR3 runs to 13 residues. Germline CDR1 is SEHNR and CDR2 is FQNEAQ (reference sequence). Trimming took 8 bases from V and 9 from J; bases not matched to a gene: 7. CDR3 bases: TGTGCCAGCCGGCTAGCGGGAGTTTCTGAGCAGTTCTTC. The encoded protein is CASRLAGVSEQFF.

This rearrangement joins TRBV7-9 to TRBJ2-1, with a weak D call TRBD2 (5 bases). Looked up from germline, CDR1 is SEHNR and CDR2 is FQNEAQ (reference sequence). This CDR3 region has 12 residues. V lost 5 bases and J lost 15, with 17 bases in between. The CDR3 loop reads CASSRTVRRRFF. The CDR3 region has the DNA TGTGCCAGCAGCCGCACCGTCAGGAGGAGGTTCTTC.

The rearrangement uses TRBV27 and TRBJ2-7; 12 bases agree with TRBD2. This CDR3 comprises 15 residues. Germline CDR1 MNHEY, CDR2 SMNVEV (reference sequence). Trimming removed 5 bases from V and 4 bases from J; junction bases left unmatched: 6. The DNA for the CDR3 is TGTGCCAGCAGTCCCCGACTAGCGGGAGATTACGAGCAGTACTTC. Its protein is CASSPRLAGDYEQYF.

The chain employs TRBV20-1 and TRBJ2-5; 7 bases agree with TRBD2. Germline assignment: CDR1 DFQATT and CDR2 SNEGSKA (reference sequence). V lost 7 bases to trimming and J lost 5 bases; unmatched junction nucleotides: 28. There are 19 residues in the CDR3. The CDR3 coding sequence is TGCAGTGTCCGGGGAGCGACGGCGGGAGTTAGTAGTCTGGTGGAGACCCAGTACTTC. Residues: CSVRGATAGVSSLVETQYF.

This clonotype turned up a few times. The chain couples TRBV19 to TRBJ2-7; perhaps TRBD2 as D (6 bases). V lost 4 bases and J lost 7, with 14 bases in between. Germline lookup yields CDR1 LNHDA and CDR2 SQIVND (reference sequence). This CDR3 has 13 amino acids. CDR3 loop: CASSTSTGREQYF. The DNA of the CDR3 is TGTGCCAGTAGTACTTCGACGGGGAGGGAGCAGTACTTC.

The chain recombines TRBV7-6 with TRBJ1-6; no clear D gene. The CDR3 length is 12 residues. From germline, CDR1 is SGHVS and CDR2 FNYEAQ. V shed 5 bases and J shed 6 bases, with 5 bases lying between them. CDR3 nucleotides: TGTGCCAGCAGCCCCACTAATTCACCCCTCCACTTT. Protein product: CASSPTNSPLHF.